The present entry profiles one TCR beta chain with its context. Generated by immunoSEQ multiplex PCR, the TCRdb table keeps only in-frame clones and is missing some. The sample lists 120,000 to 150,000 clones; 80% to 90% were seen once. This sample was included in a study of blood T cell repertoires in COVID-19. Trimming took 2 bases from V and 0 from J, leaving 9 bases between them. Germline-derived CDR1 and CDR2 are LGHDT and YNNKEL (reference sequence). The CDR3 has 15 residues. The clonotype was recovered from a woman between 45 and 65 years old with acute or convalescent COVID-19. The chain recombines TRBV3-1 (or the pseudogene TRBV3-2) with TRBJ2-3; D is undetermined. The material sequenced was peripheral blood. The CDR3 is CASSQTGSSTDTQYF. CDR3 DNA: TGTGCCAGCAGCCAAACGGGTTCTAGCACAGATACGCAGTATTTT.